The 20 T cell receptor beta chains in this list originate from one sample, sequenced in a study of cytomegalovirus exposure and HLA in healthy donors. PCR was performed using 60 Vbeta and 13 Jbeta primers. Sequencing was performed with immunoSEQ multiplex PCR; in TCRdb, only in-frame clones are kept and a portion is missing. The sample's table shows over 100,000 clones. Sequencing was performed on PBMCs. The receptor source for this set is a man aged 18 to 30 in good health and CMV-seronegative.

The chain employs TRBV7-9 and TRBJ2-5; perhaps TRBD1 as D (6 bases). Germline V lookup: CDR1 SEHNR, CDR2 FQNEAQ (reference sequence). V lost 7 bases, J lost 5 bases, and 20 bases lay in between. The CDR3 spans 15 residues. This chain's CDR3 is CASTTLQGGLETQYF. The CDR3 DNA reads as TGTGCCAGCACCACCCTACAGGGCGGGTTGGAGACCCAGTACTTC.

The DNA of the CDR3 is TGTGCCAGCAGTTTGGGGACTAGCGGGACATACTCCTACAATGAGCAGTTCTTC. It encodes CASSLGTSGTYSYNEQFF. The J gene is TRBJ2-1, the V gene TRBV27; 13 bases are a match to TRBD2. In germline, CDR1 is MNHEY, CDR2 SMNVEV (reference sequence). Trimming cost V 3 bases and J 0 bases; bases outside gene matches: 5. The CDR3 runs to 18 residues.

The V call is TRBV19, the J call TRBJ1-1; perhaps TRBD1 as D (6 bases). The CDR3 has 15 amino acids. V was trimmed by 11 bases and J by 0 bases, leaving 19 bases between them. Germline CDR1 is LNHDA and CDR2 is SQIVND (reference sequence). CDR3 DNA sequence: TGTGCCCCTGGACAGATAAACACCATGAACACTGAAGCTTTCTTT. Protein product: CAPGQINTMNTEAFF.

This chain joins TRBV18 and TRBJ1-4, with 7 bases aligning to TRBD1. The junction had 4 bases not matched to a gene; V was cut back by 3 bases and J by 0 bases. The CDR3 length is 16 residues. In germline, CDR1 is KGHSH, CDR2 LQKENI. The CDR3, as DNA: TGTGCCAGCTCACCCCGACAGGGTACAACTAATGAAAAACTGTTTTTT. This encodes CASSPRQGTTNEKLFF.

The chain joins TRBV7-3 to TRBJ2-3, with D hard to call. The length of the CDR3 is 13 residues. The germline CDR1 and CDR2 sequences are SGHTA and FQGTGA. Trimming cost V 1 base and J 4 bases, with 6 bases left between them. The CDR3 sequence: CASSLISADTQYF. The CDR3 nucleotides read TGTGCCAGCAGCTTAATCAGCGCAGATACGCAGTATTTT.

The CDR3 loop reads CASSWHITGELFF. In DNA form, the CDR3 reads TGTGCCAGCAGTTGGCACATCACCGGGGAGCTGTTTTTT. This chain uses TRBV6-5 with TRBJ2-2, with no clear D. CDR1 is MNHEY and CDR2 is SVGAGI in the germline V gene. CDR3 length equals 13 residues. Trimming pared 4 bases from V and 4 bases from J, leaving 7 bases between.

This rearrangement joins TRBV5-1 to TRBJ2-1; the match to TRBD2 covers 8 bases. The V segment lost 4 bases and the J segment 2 bases; nucleotides outside the gene matches: 2. CDR1 is SGHRS, CDR2 YFSETQ, per germline. The CDR3 is 14 residues long. CDR3 protein: CASSGGLAYNEQFF. The CDR3 DNA reads TGCGCCAGCAGCGGGGGACTAGCCTACAATGAGCAGTTCTTC.

This chain uses TRBV11-3 with TRBJ2-7; a weak D match, TRBD1 (5 bases). The V end lost 5 bases, the J end lost 4 bases, and 15 bases lay between the germline ends. Germline lookup yields CDR1 SGHNT and CDR2 YENEEA. The CDR3 length is 14 residues. The CDR3 nucleotides are TGTGCCAGCAGCCCAACCCAGGGCCTGTACGAGCAGTACTTC. The encoded protein is CASSPTQGLYEQYF.

CDR3 DNA sequence: TGTGCCCCCCTGAGCGAGCAGTACTTC. Amino acids: CAPLSEQYF. The chain is built from TRBV21-1 and TRBJ2-7; whether TRBD2, the table's D call, matches the DNA was not checked. TRBV21-1 is a pseudogene segment. The CDR3 consists of 9 residues.

J is TRBJ1-2 and V is TRBV6-5; no definite D call. The length of the CDR3 is 14 residues. Between the trimmed V and J ends, which lost 2 bases and 4 bases, there was a span of 11 bases. Germline V gene lookup returns CDR1 MNHEY and CDR2 SVGAGI. CDR3 sequence reads: CASSYMQPGYGYTF. CDR3 DNA: TGTGCCAGCAGTTACATGCAGCCAGGCTATGGCTACACCTTC.

V is TRBV4-2 and J is TRBJ1-2; maybe TRBD1 (6 bases). The V gene's germline CDR1 is LGHNA and CDR2 YNFKEQ. Deletions cut 2 bases from V and 5 bases from J, with 21 bases between. This CDR3 region has 17 residues. The chain's CDR3 is CASSQFPGETSAYGYTF. CDR3 DNA: TGTGCCAGCAGCCAATTCCCAGGGGAGACGTCGGCATATGGCTACACCTTC.

The chain employs TRBV5-1 and TRBJ2-2, with 12 bases identical to TRBD2. Germline V lookup: CDR1 SGHRS, CDR2 YFSETQ. J gave up 7 bases and V 0 bases, and 7 bases lay outside the gene matches. The CDR3 has 17 amino acids. CDR3 in amino acids: CASSLGSSGRDDGELFF. CDR3 DNA: TGCGCCAGCAGCTTGGGGTCTAGCGGGAGGGACGACGGGGAGCTGTTTTTT.

The rearrangement links TRBV19 to TRBJ2-1, with D uncertain. Germline V gene sequence: CDR1 LNHDA, CDR2 SQIVND (reference sequence). V shed 6 bases and J shed 6 bases, with 6 bases lying between them. The CDR3 sequence is 11 residues long. The CDR3 DNA reads TGTGCCAGTAGAGCCGGCAATGAGCAGTTCTTC. It codes for CASRAGNEQFF.

The genes are TRBV6-1 and TRBJ1-4; TRBD1 might be the D (6 bases). With 4 bases removed from V and 2 bases from J, the gap between germline ends came to 14 bases. CDR3 size: 16 residues. CDR1 MNHNS and CDR2 SASEGT come from the germline V gene. This CDR3 is CASSGNRVGTNEKLFF. In DNA, the CDR3 is TGTGCCAGCAGTGGAAACAGGGTTGGGACTAATGAAAAACTGTTTTTT.

The V and J genes are TRBV13 and TRBJ2-3; 11 bases map to TRBD1. The junction had 16 bases not matched to a gene; V was cut back by 5 bases and J by 3 bases. This CDR3 spans 19 amino acids. The germline gives CDR1 PRHDT, CDR2 FYEKMQ (reference sequence). The CDR3 sequence is CASSGESGTGGPKTDTQYF. In DNA, the CDR3 is TGTGCCAGCAGCGGGGAGTCTGGGACAGGGGGACCCAAAACAGATACGCAGTATTTT.

V and J are TRBV5-1 and TRBJ2-7; D call uncertain. This CDR3 is 14 amino acids long. V was trimmed by 0 bases and J by 5 bases, leaving 12 bases between them. The germline gives CDR1 SGHRS, CDR2 YFSETQ. The CDR3 reads CASSLAQVFDEQYF. The CDR3, as DNA: TGCGCCAGCAGCTTGGCCCAGGTTTTCGACGAGCAGTACTTC.

V and J are TRBV11-3 and TRBJ1-1; D call uncertain. The CDR3 covers 12 residues. Trimming cost V 6 bases and J 3 bases, with 8 bases left between them. Germline V gene data show CDR1 as SGHNT and CDR2 as YENEEA. The CDR3 DNA sequence: TGTGCCAGCAGTAGGGAGGACACTGAAGCTTTCTTT. Protein product: CASSREDTEAFF.

On this clone itself: This CDR3 is missing its conserved last phenylalanine or tryptophan, likely due to a read error. V and J are TRBV27 and TRBJ1-2; 8 bases line up with TRBD1. V lost 5 bases, J lost 5 bases, and 10 bases stayed unmatched. CDR1 and CDR2 from the germline V gene are MNHEY and SMNVEV (reference sequence). The CDR3 is 15 residues long. CDR3 protein: CASSLGQGRIYGYTL. The CDR3, as DNA: TGTGCCAGCAGTCTTGGACAGGGAAGGATTTATGGCTACACCCTC.

The rearrangement uses TRBV6-5 and TRBJ1-2; 7 bases are shared with TRBD1. The germline V gene encodes CDR1 MNHEY and CDR2 SVGAGI. Trimming cost V 6 bases and J 3 bases; bases outside gene matches: 7. The CDR3 totals 14 residues. CDR3 bases: TGTGCCAGCAGGTGGACAGGAAGAGACTATGGCTACACCTTC. This encodes CASRWTGRDYGYTF.

The J gene is TRBJ1-2, the V gene TRBV10-3, with 10 bases aligning to TRBD1. The ends lost 3 bases at V and 10 bases at J; junction bases unmatched: 5. The CDR3 consists of 13 residues. Germline CDR1 is ENHRY and CDR2 is SYGVKD. The CDR3 DNA follows: TGTGCCATCAGTGACTGGGACAGGGGTTTCTACACCTTC. Translating it yields CAISDWDRGFYTF.